The present T cell receptor (beta chain) was sequenced within a study of T-cell memory formation after mild COVID-19. Findings of the study overall: Some SARS-CoV-2-responding clones were already detected in memory before infection. Most CD4+ clones that shrank were in CM and EM, while CD8+ ones turned up in EMRA.

One entry per CDR3 protein, called by TCRdb with MiXCR from the 5' RACE reads. The data contain 170,000 or so distinct CDR3 sequences, 20% to 25% of them seen just once; the ten biggest clones take up 23%. As for this clonotype: What it binds is unknown.

The CDR3 totals 15 residues. CDR1 is SGHTA, CDR2 FQGTGA, per germline. Unmatched junction bases numbered 5, after V lost 4 bases and J lost 5 bases. This receptor was identified in an adult woman who had mild COVID-19 (a few samples of this study predate the infection). Cell type and time point are not known. The rearrangement links TRBV7-3 to TRBJ2-7; 13 bases align to TRBD2. The sample taken for sequencing was PBMCs or a T cell subset sorted from them (not recorded which). CDR3 DNA sequence: TGTGCCAGCAGCTCCGGACTAGCGGGGGCAAACGAGCAGTACTTC. Translated, it gives CASSSGLAGANEQYF.